One sample yielded the 2 T cell receptor beta chains listed below, sequenced in a study of early T cells in non-severe SARS-CoV-2 infection. Each CDR3 protein gets one entry after TCRdb re-called the 5' RACE reads with MiXCR. The sample records 76,000 or so distinct CDR3 sequences, over 9% being singletons. The sequenced material came from whole blood. The receptors were sampled from an adult who was a healthcare worker with PCR-confirmed SARS-CoV-2 infection or an uninfected control (not recorded which).

This clonotype was seen at least ten times. The chain links TRBV10-1 to TRBJ1-1, with D uncertain. The CDR3 sequence is 13 residues long. Deletions cut 3 bases from V and 1 base from J, with 6 bases between. Germline lookup yields CDR1 WNHNN and CDR2 SYGVQD (reference sequence). In DNA, the CDR3 is TGCGCCAGCAGTGACACGAGGAACACTGAAGCTTTCTTT. Its translation is CASSDTRNTEAFF.

This clonotype was detected many times. The CDR3 loop reads CASSQAGGLTSYNEQFF. The CDR3 DNA follows: TGCGCCAGCAGCCAAGCGGGGGGCCTAACCTCCTACAATGAGCAGTTCTTC. The genes are TRBV4-1 and TRBJ2-1, with a possible D match to TRBD2 (7 bases). Trimming took 1 base from V and 0 from J, leaving 13 bases between them. The CDR3 runs 17 residues. Germline assignment: CDR1 MGHRA and CDR2 YSYEKL.